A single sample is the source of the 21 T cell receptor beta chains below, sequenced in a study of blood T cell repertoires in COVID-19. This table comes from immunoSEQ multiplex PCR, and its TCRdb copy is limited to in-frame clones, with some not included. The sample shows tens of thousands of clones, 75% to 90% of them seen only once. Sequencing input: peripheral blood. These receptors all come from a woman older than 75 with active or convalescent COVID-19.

The CDR3 here is CASSWSRDRIYNEQFF. In DNA, the CDR3 is TGTGCCAGCAGCTGGTCCCGGGACAGGATCTACAATGAGCAGTTCTTC. The V call is TRBV11-2, the J call TRBJ2-1, with 8 bases identical to TRBD1. V lost 4 bases and J lost 3; bases outside the gene matches: 8. Germline assignment: CDR1 SGHAT and CDR2 FQNNGV. This CDR3 has 16 residues.

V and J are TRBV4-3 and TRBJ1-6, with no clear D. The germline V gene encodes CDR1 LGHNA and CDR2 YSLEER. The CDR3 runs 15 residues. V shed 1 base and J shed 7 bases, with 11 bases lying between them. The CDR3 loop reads CASSQVERANSPLHF. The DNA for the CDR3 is TGCGCCAGCAGCCAAGTAGAGCGGGCCAATTCACCCCTCCACTTT.

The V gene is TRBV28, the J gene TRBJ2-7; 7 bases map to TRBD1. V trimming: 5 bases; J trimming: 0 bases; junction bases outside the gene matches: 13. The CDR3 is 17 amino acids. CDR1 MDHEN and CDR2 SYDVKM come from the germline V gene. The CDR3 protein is CASSPYPGTEFSYEQYF. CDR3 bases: TGTGCCAGCAGTCCCTACCCCGGGACAGAATTCTCCTACGAGCAGTACTTC.

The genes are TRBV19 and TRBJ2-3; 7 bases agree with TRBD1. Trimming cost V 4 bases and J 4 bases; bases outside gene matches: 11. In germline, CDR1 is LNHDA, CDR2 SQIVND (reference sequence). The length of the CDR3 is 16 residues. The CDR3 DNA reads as TGTGCCAGTAGTACCAGAATGGACAGGTTTGCAGATACGCAGTATTTT. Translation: CASSTRMDRFADTQYF.

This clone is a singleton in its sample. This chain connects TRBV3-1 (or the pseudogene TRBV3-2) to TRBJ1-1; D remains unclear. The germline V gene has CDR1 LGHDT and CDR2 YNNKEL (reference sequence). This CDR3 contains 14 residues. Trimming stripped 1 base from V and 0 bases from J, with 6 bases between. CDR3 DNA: TGTGCCAGCAGCCAAGGGAGTTTGAACACTGAAGCTTTCTTT. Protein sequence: CASSQGSLNTEAFF.

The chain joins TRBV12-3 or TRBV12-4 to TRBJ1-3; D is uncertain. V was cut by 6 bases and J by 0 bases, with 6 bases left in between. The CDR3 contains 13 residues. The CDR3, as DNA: TGTGCCAGCAGGCTGAGCTCTGGAAACACCATATATTTT. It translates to CASRLSSGNTIYF.

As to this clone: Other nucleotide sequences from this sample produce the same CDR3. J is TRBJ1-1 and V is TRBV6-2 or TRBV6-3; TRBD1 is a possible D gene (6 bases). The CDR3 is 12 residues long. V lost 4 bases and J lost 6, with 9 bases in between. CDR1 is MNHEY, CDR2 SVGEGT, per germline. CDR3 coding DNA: TGTGCCAGCAGTTTGACAGGATCTGAAGCTTTCTTT. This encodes CASSLTGSEAFF.

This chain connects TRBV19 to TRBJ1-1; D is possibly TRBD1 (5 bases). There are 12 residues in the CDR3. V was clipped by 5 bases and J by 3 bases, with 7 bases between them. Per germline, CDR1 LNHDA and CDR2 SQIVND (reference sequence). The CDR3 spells CASSRQYTEAFF. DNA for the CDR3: TGTGCCAGTAGTCGACAGTACACTGAAGCTTTCTTT.

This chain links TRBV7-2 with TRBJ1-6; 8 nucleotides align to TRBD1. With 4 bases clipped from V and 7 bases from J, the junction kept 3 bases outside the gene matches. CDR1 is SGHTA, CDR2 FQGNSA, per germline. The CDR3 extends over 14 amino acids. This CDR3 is CASSWGQENSPLHF. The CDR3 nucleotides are TGTGCCAGCAGCTGGGGACAGGAAAATTCACCCCTCCACTTT.

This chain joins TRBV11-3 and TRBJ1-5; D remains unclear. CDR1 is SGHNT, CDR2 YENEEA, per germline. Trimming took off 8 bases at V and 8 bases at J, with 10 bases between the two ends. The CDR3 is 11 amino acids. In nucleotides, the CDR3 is TGTGCCAGCCCCCAAGCCAAGCCCCAGCATTTT. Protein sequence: CASPQAKPQHF.

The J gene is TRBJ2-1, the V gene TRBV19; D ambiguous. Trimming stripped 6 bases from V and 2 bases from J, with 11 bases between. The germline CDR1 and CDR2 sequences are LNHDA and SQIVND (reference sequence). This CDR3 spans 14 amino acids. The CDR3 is CASRVPNTYNEQFF. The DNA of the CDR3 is TGTGCCAGTAGGGTACCGAACACCTACAATGAGCAGTTCTTC. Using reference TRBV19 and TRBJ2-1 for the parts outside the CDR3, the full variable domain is DGGITQSPKYLFRKEGQNVTLSCEQNLNHDAMYWYRQDPGQGLRLIYYSQIVNDFQKGDIAEGYSVSREKKESFPLTVTSAQKNPTAFYLCASRVPNTYNEQFFGPGTRLTVL.

This chain's CDR3 is CASSSNGGTTYEQYF. In DNA, the CDR3 is TGTGCCAGCAGTTCCAATGGGGGGACTACCTACGAGCAGTACTTC. This chain connects TRBV6-5 to TRBJ2-7; 7 nucleotides match TRBD2. V lost 4 bases, J lost 2 bases, and 8 bases stayed unmatched. This CDR3 region has 15 residues. Germline V gene sequence: CDR1 MNHEY, CDR2 SVGAGI.

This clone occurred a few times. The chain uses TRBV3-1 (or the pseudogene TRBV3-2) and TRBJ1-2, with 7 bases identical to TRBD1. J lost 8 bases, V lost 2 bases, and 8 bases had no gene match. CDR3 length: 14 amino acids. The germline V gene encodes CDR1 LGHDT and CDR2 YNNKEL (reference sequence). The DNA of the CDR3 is TGTGCCAGCAGCCAACGACAGGGCTTAGGGGGCTACACCTTC. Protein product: CASSQRQGLGGYTF.

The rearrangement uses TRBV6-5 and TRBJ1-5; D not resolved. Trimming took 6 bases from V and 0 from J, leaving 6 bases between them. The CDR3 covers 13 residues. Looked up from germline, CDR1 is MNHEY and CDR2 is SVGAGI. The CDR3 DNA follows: TGTGCCAGCAGGGAGGTTAGCAATCAGCCCCAGCATTTT. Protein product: CASREVSNQPQHF.

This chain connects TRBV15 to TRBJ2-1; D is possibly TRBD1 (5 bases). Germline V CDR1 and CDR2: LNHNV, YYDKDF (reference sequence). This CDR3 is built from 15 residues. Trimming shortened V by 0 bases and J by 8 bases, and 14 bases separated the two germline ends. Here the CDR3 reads CATSRDRGFTDEQFF. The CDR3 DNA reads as TGTGCCACCAGCAGAGATAGGGGTTTTACGGATGAGCAGTTCTTC.

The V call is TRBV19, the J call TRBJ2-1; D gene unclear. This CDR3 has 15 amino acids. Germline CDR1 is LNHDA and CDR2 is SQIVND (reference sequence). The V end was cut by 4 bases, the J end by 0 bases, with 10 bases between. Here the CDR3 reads CASSSYAGSYNEQFF. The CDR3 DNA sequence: TGTGCCAGTAGTAGCTACGCCGGCTCCTACAATGAGCAGTTCTTC.

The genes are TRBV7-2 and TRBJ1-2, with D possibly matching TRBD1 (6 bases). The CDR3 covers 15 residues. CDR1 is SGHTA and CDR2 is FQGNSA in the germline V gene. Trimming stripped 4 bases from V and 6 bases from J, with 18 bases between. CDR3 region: CASSSLPGGRDGYTF. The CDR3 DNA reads TGTGCCAGCAGCTCCCTCCCGGGGGGGCGAGATGGCTACACCTTC.

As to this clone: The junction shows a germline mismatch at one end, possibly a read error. The CDR3 DNA reads TGCAGCGTTAATGTGGGAGCTGCAGCTTCCATCTTT. Amino acid sequence: CSVNVGAAASIF. This chain uses TRBV29-1 with TRBJ1-1; D gene uncertain. Germline lookup yields CDR1 SQVTM and CDR2 ANQGSEA. The CDR3 runs 12 residues.

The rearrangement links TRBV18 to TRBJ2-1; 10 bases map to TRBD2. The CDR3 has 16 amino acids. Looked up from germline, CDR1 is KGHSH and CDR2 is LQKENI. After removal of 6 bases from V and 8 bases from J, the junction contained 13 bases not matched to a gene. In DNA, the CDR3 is TGTGCCAGCTCGGCCACTAGCGGGGTTCGGGTGGATGAGCAGTTCTTC. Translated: CASSATSGVRVDEQFF.

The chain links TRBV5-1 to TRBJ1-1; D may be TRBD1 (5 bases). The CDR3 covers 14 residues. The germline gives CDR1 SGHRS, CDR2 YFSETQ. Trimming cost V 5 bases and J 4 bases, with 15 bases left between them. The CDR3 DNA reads TGCGCCAGCAGTAGAGGTGGGGGAGGCACTGAAGCTTTCTTT. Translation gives CASSRGGGGTEAFF.

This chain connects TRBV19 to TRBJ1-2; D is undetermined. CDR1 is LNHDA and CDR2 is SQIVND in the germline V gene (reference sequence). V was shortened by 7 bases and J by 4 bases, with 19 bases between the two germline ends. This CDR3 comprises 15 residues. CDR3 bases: TGTGCCAGTACCTCCGGCGGCAGCGGAACCTATGGCTACACCTTC. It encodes CASTSGGSGTYGYTF.